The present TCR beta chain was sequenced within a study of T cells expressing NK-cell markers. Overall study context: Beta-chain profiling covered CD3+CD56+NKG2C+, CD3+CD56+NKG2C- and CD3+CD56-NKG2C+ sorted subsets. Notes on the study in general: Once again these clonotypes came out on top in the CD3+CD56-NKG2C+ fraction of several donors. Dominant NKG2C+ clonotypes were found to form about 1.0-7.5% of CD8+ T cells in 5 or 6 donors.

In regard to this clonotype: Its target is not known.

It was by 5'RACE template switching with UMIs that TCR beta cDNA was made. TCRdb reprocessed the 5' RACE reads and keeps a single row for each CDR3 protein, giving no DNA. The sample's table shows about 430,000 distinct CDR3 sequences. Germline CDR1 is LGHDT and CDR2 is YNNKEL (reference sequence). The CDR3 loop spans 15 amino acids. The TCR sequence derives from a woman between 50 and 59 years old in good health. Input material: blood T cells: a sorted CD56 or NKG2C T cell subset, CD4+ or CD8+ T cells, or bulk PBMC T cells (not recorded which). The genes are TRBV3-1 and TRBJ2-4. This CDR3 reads CASSQDFGPQNIQYF.